The source of this TCR beta chain is a study of T-cell reconstitution after alpha-beta-depleted transplantation in children. Unique molecular identifiers were used to barcode this TCRbeta library. One entry per CDR3 protein, called by TCRdb with MiXCR from the PCR reads. The sample yields some 530,000 distinct CDR3 sequences, around 13% seen once. The sample here was PBMCs from the stem cell graft donor, taken from the stem cell graft. The clonotype originates from a human donor who donated a stem cell graft to a child with combined immunodeficiency.

The CDR3 loop reads CSATRQELYQNIQYF. The CDR3 DNA reads as TGCAGTGCCACCCGACAGGAACTCTACCAAAACATTCAGTACTTC. V and J are TRBV20-1 and TRBJ2-4; weak D call: TRBD1 (6 bases). Germline CDR1 reads DFQATT; CDR2 reads SNEGSKA (reference sequence). The V end lost 6 bases, the J end lost 5 bases, and 20 bases lay between the germline ends. The CDR3 runs 15 residues.